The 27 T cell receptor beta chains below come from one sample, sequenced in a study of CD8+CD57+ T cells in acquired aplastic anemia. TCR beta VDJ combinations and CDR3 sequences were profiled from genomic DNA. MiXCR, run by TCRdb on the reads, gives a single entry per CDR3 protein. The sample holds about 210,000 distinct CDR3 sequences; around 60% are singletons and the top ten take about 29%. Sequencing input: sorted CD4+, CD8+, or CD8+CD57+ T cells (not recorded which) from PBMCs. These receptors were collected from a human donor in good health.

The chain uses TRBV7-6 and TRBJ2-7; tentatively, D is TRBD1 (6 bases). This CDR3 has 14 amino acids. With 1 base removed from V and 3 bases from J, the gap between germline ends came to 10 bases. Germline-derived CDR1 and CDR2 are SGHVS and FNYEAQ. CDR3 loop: CASSLGTAGYEQYF. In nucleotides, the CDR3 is TGTGCCAGCAGCTTAGGGACAGCAGGCTACGAGCAGTACTTC.

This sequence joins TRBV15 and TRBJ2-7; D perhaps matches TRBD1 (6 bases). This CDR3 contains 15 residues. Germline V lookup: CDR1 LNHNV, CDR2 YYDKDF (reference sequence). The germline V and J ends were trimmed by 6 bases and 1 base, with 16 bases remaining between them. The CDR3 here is CATRPPDRPSYEQYF. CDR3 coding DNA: TGTGCCACCAGACCCCCGGACAGACCTTCCTACGAGCAGTACTTC. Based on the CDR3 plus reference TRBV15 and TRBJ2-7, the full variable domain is DAMVIQNPRYQVTQFGKPVTLSCSQTLNHNVMYWYQQKSSQAPKLLFHYYDKDFNNEADTPDNFQSRRPNTSFCFLDIRSPGLGDTAMYLCATRPPDRPSYEQYFGPGTRLTVT.

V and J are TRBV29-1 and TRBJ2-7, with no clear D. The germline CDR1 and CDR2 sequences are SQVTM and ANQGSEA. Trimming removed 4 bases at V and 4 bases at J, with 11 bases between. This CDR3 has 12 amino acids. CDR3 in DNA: TGCAGCGTTGTGGGCGCTGCATACGAGCAGTACTTC. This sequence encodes CSVVGAAYEQYF.

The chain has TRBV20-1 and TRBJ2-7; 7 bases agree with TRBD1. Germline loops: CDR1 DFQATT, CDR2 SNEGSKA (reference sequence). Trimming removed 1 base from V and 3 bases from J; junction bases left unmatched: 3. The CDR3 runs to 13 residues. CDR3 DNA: TGCAGTGCTAGAGCTCCAGGGGGCTACGAGCAGTACTTC. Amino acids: CSARAPGGYEQYF.

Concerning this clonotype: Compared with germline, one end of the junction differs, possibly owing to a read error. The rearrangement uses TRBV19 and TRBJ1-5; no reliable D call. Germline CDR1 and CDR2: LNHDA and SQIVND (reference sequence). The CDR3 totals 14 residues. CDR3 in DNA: TGTGCCAGTAGTATGCGACGGCCCAATCAGCCCCTGCATTTT. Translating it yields CASSMRRPNQPLHF.

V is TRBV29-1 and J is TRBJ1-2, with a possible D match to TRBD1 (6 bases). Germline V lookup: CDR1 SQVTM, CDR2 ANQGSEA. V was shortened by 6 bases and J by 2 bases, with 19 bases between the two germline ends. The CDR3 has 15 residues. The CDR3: CSVHDTGRKNYGYTF. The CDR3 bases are TGCAGCGTACACGACACAGGGAGAAAGAACTATGGCTACACCTTC. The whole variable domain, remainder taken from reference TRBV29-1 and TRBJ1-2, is SAVISQKPSRDICQRGTSLTIQCQVDSQVTMMFWYRQQPGQSLTLIATANQGSEATYESGFVIDKFPISRPNLTFSTLTVSNMSPEDSSIYLCSVHDTGRKNYGYTFGSGTRLTVV.

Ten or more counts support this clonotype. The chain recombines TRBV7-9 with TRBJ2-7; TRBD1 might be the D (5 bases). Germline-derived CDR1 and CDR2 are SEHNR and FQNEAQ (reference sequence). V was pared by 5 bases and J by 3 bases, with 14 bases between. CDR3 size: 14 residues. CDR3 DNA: TGTGCCAGCAGCCCAACGGCAGGGATCTACGAGCAGTACTTC. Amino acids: CASSPTAGIYEQYF. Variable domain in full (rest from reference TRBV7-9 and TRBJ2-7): DTGVSQNPRHKITKRGQNVTFRCDPISEHNRLYWYRQTLGQGPEFLTYFQNEAQLEKSRLLSDRFSAERPKGSFSTLEIQRTEQGDSAMYLCASSPTAGIYEQYFGPGTRLTVT.

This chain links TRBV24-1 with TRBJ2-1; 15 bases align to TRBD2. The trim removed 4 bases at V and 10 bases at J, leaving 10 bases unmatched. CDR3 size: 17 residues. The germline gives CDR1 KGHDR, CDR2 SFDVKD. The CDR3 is CATSETGTSGRRGEQFF. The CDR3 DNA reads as TGTGCCACCAGTGAAACCGGGACTAGCGGGAGGAGGGGCGAGCAGTTCTTC.

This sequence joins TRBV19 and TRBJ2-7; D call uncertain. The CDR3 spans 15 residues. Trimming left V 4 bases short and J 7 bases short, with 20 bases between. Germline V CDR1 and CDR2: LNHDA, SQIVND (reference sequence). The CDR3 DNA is TGTGCCAGTAGTACGGACCGTGGTCGGCTAGTGGAGCAGTACTTC. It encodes CASSTDRGRLVEQYF.

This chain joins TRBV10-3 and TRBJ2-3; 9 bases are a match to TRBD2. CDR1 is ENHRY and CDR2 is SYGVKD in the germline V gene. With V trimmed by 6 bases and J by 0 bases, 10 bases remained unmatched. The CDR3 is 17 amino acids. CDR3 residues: CAISAGGPRSSTDTQYF. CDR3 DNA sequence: TGTGCCATCAGCGCGGGGGGGCCGAGGTCTAGCACAGATACGCAGTATTTT.

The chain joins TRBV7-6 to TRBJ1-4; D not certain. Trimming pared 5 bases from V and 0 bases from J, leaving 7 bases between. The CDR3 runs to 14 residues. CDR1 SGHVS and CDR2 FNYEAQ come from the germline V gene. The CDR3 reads CASSPLPTNEKLFF. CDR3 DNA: TGTGCCAGCAGCCCCCTTCCAACTAATGAAAAACTGTTTTTT.

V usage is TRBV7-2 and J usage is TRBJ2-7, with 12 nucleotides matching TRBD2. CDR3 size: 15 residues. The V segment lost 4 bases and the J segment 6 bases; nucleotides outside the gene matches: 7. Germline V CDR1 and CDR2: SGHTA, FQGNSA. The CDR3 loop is CASSSTSGGTSEQYF. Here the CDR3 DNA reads TGTGCCAGCAGCTCGACTAGCGGGGGTACTTCCGAGCAGTACTTC.

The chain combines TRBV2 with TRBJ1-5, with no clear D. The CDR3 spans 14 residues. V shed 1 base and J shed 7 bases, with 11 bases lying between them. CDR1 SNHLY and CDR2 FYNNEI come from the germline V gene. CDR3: CASSEGVQGQPQHF. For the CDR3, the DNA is TGTGCCAGCAGTGAAGGGGTGCAAGGGCAGCCCCAGCATTTT.

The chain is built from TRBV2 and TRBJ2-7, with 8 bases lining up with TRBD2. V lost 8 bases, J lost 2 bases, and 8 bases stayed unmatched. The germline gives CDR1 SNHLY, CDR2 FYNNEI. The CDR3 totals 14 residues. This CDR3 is CASRVGGGPYEQYF. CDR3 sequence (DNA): TGTGCCAGCCGAGTCGGGGGGGGGCCCTACGAGCAGTACTTC.

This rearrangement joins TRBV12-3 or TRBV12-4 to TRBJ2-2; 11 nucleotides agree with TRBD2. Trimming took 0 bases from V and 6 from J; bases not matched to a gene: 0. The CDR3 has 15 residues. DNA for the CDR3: TGTGCCAGCAGTTTAGCTAGCGGGAGGGCCGGGGAGCTGTTTTTT. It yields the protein CASSLASGRAGELFF.

DNA for the CDR3: TGTGCCAGCAGCTCAAATGGGCGGGGGGTCACCTGGGAGACGCAGTATTTT. This translates into CASSSNGRGVTWETQYF. The V gene is TRBV7-9, the J gene TRBJ2-3, with TRBD2 matching 8 bases. The V and J ends lost 4 bases and 9 bases, in that order; junction bases with no gene match: 18. The CDR3 is made up of 17 amino acids. The germline V gene encodes CDR1 SEHNR and CDR2 FQNEAQ (reference sequence).

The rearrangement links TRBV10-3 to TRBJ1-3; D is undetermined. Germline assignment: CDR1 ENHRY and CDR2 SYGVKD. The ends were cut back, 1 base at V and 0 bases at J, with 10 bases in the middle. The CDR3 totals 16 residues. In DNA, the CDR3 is TGTGCCATCAGTGAGTACAGCATAACCTCTGGAAACACCATATATTTT. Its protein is CAISEYSITSGNTIYF.

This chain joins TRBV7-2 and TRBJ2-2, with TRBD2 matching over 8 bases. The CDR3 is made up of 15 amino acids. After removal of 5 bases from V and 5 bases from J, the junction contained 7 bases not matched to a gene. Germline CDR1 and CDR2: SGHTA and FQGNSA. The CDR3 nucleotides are TGTGCCAGCAGCCTGGGACTAGTCCGGACCGGGGAGCTGTTTTTT. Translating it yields CASSLGLVRTGELFF.

In DNA form, the CDR3 reads TGCAGTGCTCGCCCGGAGGGGGCCATGGCCAAAAACATTCAGTACTTC. It specifies CSARPEGAMAKNIQYF. This chain connects TRBV20-1 to TRBJ2-4; TRBD1 is a possible D gene (7 bases). V dropped 5 bases and J dropped 1 base, with 18 bases sitting between them. Looked up from germline, CDR1 is DFQATT and CDR2 is SNEGSKA (reference sequence). CDR3 length equals 16 residues.

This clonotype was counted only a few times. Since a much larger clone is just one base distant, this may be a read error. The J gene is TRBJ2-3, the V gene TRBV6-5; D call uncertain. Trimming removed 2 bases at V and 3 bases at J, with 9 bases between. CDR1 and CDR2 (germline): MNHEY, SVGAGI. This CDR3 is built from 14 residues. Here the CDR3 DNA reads TGTGCCAGCAGTTACATATCAAGTACAGATACGCAGTATTTT. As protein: CASSYISSTDTQYF.

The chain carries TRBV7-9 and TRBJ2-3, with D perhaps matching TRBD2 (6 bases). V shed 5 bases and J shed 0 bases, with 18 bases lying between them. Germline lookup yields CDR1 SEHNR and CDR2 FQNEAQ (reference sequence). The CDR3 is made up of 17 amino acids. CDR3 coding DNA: TGTGCCAGCAGCCCGCCCAGACTAGGCCCTAGCACAGATACGCAGTATTTT. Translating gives CASSPPRLGPSTDTQYF.

CDR3 loop: CASSISGSGNTIYF. For the CDR3, the DNA is TGTGCCAGTAGTATAAGCGGGTCCGGAAACACCATATATTTT. This chain uses TRBV19 with TRBJ1-3; D unclear. This CDR3 spans 14 amino acids. Germline assignment: CDR1 LNHDA and CDR2 SQIVND (reference sequence). The V end was cut by 2 bases, the J end by 4 bases, with 9 bases between.

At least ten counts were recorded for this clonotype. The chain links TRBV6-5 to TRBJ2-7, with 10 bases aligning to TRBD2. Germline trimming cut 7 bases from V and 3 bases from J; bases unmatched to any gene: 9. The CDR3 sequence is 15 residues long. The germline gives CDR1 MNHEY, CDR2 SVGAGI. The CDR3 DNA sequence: TGTGCCAGCAAAACGGGGATAGCGGGGGGCTACGAGCAGTACTTC. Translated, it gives CASKTGIAGGYEQYF.

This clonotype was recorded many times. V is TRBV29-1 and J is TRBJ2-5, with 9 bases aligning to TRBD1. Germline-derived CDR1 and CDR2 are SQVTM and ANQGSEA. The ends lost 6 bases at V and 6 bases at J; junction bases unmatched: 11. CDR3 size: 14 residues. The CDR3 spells CSVVPGQGWQTQYF. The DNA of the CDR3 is TGCAGCGTCGTGCCGGGACAGGGTTGGCAGACCCAGTACTTC. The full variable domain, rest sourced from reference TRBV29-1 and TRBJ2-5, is SAVISQKPSRDICQRGTSLTIQCQVDSQVTMMFWYRQQPGQSLTLIATANQGSEATYESGFVIDKFPISRPNLTFSTLTVSNMSPEDSSIYLCSVVPGQGWQTQYFGPGTRLLVL.

CDR3 loop: CATSETGLAYEQYF. The CDR3, as DNA: TGTGCCACCAGTGAAACAGGGTTGGCCTACGAGCAGTACTTC. V is TRBV24-1 and J is TRBJ2-7; possible D gene TRBD1, 6 bases. Between the trimmed V and J ends, which lost 4 bases and 2 bases, there was a span of 11 bases. Germline V gene lookup returns CDR1 KGHDR and CDR2 SFDVKD. CDR3 length: 14 residues.

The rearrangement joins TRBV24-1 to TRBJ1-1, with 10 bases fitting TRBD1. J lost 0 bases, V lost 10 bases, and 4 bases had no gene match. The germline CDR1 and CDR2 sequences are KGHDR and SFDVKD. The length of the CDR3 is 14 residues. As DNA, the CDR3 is TGTGCCACTCGGGACAGGGGACTGAACACTGAAGCTTTCTTT. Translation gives CATRDRGLNTEAFF.

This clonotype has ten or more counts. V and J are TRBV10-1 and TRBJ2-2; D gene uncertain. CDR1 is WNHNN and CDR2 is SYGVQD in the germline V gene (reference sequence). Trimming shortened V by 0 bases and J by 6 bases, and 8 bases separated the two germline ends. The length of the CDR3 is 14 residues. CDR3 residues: CASSESRLAGELFF. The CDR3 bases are TGCGCCAGCAGTGAGTCTCGCCTAGCCGGGGAGCTGTTTTTT.